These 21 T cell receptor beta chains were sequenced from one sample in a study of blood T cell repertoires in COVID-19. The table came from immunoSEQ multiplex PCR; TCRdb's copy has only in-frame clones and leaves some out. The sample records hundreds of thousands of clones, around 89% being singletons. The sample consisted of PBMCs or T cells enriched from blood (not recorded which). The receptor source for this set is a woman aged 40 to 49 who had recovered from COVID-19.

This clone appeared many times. CDR3 in DNA: TGCAGTGCTAGTGGTCTAGGCGGGAGGGCGGCAGATACGCAGTATTTT. Encoded protein: CSASGLGGRAADTQYF. The rearrangement links TRBV20-1 to TRBJ2-3, with 9 bases identical to TRBD2. The CDR3 sequence is 16 residues long. Germline CDR1 DFQATT, CDR2 SNEGSKA (reference sequence). The trim removed 3 bases at V and 4 bases at J, leaving 11 bases unmatched.

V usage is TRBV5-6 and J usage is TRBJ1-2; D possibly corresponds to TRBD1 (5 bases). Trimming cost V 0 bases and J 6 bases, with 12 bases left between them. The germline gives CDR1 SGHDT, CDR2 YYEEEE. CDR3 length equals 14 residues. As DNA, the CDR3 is TGTGCCAGCAGCTTGGTGGGGCTTCAGAATGGCTACACCTTC. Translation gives CASSLVGLQNGYTF.

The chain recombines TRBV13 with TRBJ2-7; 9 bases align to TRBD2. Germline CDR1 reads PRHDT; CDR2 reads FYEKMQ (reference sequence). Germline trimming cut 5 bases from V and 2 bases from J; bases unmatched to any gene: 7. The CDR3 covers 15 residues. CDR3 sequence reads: CASSLGTSSPYEQYF. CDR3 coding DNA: TGTGCCAGCAGCCTCGGGACTAGCTCACCCTACGAGCAGTACTTC.

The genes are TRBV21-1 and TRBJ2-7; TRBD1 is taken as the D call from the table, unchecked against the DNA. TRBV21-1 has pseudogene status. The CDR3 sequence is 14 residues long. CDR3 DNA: TGTGCCAGCAGGCCGGGGACAGGGGATCACGAGCAGTACTTC. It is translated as CASRPGTGDHEQYF.

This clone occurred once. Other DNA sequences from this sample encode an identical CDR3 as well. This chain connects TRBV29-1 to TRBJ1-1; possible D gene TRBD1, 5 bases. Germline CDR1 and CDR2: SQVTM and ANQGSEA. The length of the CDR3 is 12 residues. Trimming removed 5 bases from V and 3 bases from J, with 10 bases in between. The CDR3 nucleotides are TGCAGCGTTTCTCAGGGTGACACTGAAGCTTTCTTT. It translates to CSVSQGDTEAFF.

This CDR3 reads CASSTRTSAGTDTQYF. The CDR3 DNA sequence: TGTGCCAGCAGCACCCGGACTTCGGCGGGCACAGATACGCAGTATTTT. The V gene is TRBV7-6, the J gene TRBJ2-3, with a weak D call TRBD2 (5 bases). CDR3 size: 16 residues. The germline CDR1 and CDR2 sequences are SGHVS and FNYEAQ. V was cut by 5 bases and J by 1 base, with 16 bases left in between.

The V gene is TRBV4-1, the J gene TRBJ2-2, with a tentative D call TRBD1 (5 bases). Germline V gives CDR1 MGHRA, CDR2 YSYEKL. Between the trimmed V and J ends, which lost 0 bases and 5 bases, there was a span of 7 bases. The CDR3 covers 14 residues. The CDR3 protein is CASSQDRVTGELFF. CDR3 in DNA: TGCGCCAGCAGCCAAGACAGGGTTACCGGGGAGCTGTTTTTT.

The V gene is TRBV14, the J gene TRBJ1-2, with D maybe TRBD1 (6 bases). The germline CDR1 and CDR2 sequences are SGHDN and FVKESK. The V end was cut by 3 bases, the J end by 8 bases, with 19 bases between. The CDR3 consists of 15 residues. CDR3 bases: TGTGCCAGCAGCCAGACGGCAGGGGCGAACTCCGGCTACACCTTC. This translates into CASSQTAGANSGYTF.

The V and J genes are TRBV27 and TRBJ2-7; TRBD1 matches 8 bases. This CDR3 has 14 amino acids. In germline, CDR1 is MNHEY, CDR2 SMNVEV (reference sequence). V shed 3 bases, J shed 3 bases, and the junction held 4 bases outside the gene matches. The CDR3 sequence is CASSLYRGYYEQYF. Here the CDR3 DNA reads TGTGCCAGCAGTTTGTACAGGGGGTACTACGAGCAGTACTTC.

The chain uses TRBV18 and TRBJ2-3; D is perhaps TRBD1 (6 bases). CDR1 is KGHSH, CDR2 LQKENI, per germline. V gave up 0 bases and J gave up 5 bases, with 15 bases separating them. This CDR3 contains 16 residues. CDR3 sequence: CASSPPPAPQGDTQYF. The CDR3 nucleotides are TGTGCCAGCTCACCACCGCCAGCGCCACAGGGAGATACGCAGTATTTT.

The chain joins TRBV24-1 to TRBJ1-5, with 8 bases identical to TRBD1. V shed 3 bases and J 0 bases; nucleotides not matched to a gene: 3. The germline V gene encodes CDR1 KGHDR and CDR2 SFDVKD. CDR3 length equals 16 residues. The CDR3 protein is CATSDKTGVSNQPQHF. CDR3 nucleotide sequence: TGTGCCACCAGTGATAAGACAGGGGTTAGCAATCAGCCCCAGCATTTT.

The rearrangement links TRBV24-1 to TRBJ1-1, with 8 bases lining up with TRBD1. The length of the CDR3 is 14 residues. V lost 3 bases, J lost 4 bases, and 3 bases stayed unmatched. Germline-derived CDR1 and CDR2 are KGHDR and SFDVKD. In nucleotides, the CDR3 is TGTGCCACCAGTGATGGGGACAGGCCCACTGAAGCTTTCTTT. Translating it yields CATSDGDRPTEAFF.

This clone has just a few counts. The CDR3 nucleotides read TGTGCCAGCAGTTCCCCAGGGATTAATTCACCCCTCCACTTT. Protein product: CASSSPGINSPLHF. This chain links TRBV28 with TRBJ1-6, with D maybe TRBD1 (5 bases). The CDR3 has 14 amino acids. Trimming left V 4 bases short and J 6 bases short, with 10 bases between. Germline V CDR1 and CDR2: MDHEN, SYDVKM.

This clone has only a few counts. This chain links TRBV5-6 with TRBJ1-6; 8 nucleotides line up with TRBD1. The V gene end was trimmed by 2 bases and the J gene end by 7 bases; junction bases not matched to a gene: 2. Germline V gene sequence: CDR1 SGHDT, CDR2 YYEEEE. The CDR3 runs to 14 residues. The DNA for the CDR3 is TGTGCCAGCAGCTTCCGGGACAGGAATTCACCCCTCCACTTT. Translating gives CASSFRDRNSPLHF.

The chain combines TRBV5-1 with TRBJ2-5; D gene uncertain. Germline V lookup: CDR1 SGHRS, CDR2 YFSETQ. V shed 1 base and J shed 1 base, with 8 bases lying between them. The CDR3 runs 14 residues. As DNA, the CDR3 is TGCGCCAGCAGCTTGTTACCAGTCCAAGAGACCCAGTACTTC. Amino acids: CASSLLPVQETQYF.

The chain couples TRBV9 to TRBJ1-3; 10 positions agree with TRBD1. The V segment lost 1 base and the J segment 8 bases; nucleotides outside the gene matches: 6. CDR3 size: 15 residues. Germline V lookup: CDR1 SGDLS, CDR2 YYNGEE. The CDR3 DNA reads TGTGCCAGCAGCGTATCCCCGACAGGGGGCGACACCATATATTTT. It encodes CASSVSPTGGDTIYF. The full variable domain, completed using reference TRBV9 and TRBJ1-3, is DSGVTQTPKHLITATGQRVTLRCSPRSGDLSVYWYQQSLDQGLQFLIQYYNGEERAKGNILERFSAQQFPDLHSELNLSSLELGDSALYFCASSVSPTGGDTIYFGEGSWLTVV.

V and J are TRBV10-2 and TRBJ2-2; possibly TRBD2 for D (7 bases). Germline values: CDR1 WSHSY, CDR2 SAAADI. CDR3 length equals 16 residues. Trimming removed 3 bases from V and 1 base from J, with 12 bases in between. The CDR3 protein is CASSDLGGQNTGELFF. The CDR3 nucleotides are TGCGCCAGCAGTGATCTGGGGGGGCAGAACACCGGGGAGCTGTTTTTT.

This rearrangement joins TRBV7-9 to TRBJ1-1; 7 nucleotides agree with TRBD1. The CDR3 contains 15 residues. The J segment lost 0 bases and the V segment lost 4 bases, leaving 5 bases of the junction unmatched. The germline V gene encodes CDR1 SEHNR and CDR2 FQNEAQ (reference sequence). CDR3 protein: CASSWGTVMNTEAFF. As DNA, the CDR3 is TGTGCCAGCAGCTGGGGGACAGTCATGAACACTGAAGCTTTCTTT.

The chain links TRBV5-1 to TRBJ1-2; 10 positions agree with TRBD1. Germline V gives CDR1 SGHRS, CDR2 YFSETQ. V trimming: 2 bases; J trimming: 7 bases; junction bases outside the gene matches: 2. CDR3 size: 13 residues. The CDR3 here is CASSFGTGAGYTF. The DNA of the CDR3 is TGCGCCAGCAGCTTTGGGACAGGGGCTGGCTACACCTTC. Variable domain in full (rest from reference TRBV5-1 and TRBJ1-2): KAGVTQTPRYLIKTRGQQVTLSCSPISGHRSVSWYQQTPGQGLQFLFEYFSETQRNKGNFPGRFSGRQFSNSRSEMNVSTLELGDSALYLCASSFGTGAGYTFGSGTRLTVV.

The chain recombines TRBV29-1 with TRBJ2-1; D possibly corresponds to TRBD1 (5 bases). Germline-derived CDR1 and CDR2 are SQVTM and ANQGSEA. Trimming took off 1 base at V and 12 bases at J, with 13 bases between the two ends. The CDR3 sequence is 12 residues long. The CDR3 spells CSVEVRQGLQFF. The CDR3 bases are TGCAGCGTTGAAGTTCGTCAGGGCTTGCAGTTCTTC.

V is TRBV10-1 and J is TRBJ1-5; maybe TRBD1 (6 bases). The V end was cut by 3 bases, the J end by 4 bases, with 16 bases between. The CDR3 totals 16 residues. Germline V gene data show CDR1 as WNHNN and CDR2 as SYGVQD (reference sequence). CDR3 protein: CASSESLGGGNQPQHF. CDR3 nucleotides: TGCGCCAGCAGTGAATCCTTAGGGGGGGGGAATCAGCCCCAGCATTTT.